Each of the 20 T cell receptor beta chains below was sequenced from the same sample in a study of T cell changes during pregnancy in multiple sclerosis. The assay was immunoSEQ multiplex PCR, and TCRdb's table has in-frame clones only and misses some. The sample includes fewer than 55,000 clones, approximately 92% of them seen just once. Source: peripheral blood, taken after pregnancy. These receptors were obtained from a female donor with multiple sclerosis, enrolled in a pregnancy study.

The CDR3 region is CASSQGAREQYF. DNA of the CDR3: TGTGCCAGCAGCCAGGGGGCGCGGGAGCAGTACTTC. The chain combines TRBV6-5 with TRBJ2-7; 8 bases are a match to TRBD1. The CDR3 is made up of 12 amino acids. Germline V gives CDR1 MNHEY, CDR2 SVGAGI. V trimming: 6 bases; J trimming: 7 bases; junction bases outside the gene matches: 5.

This clone was seen only once. This chain uses TRBV14 with TRBJ2-3; D perhaps matches TRBD2 (6 bases). Looked up from germline, CDR1 is SGHDN and CDR2 is FVKESK. V lost 5 bases and J 2 bases, leaving 11 bases between the germline ends. The CDR3 has 14 amino acids. The CDR3 loop is CASSFRDFTDTQYF. DNA of the CDR3: TGTGCCAGCAGCTTTAGGGACTTCACAGATACGCAGTATTTT.

This clone was observed a few times. The J gene is TRBJ2-1, the V gene TRBV6-1; 12 nucleotides line up with TRBD2. The CDR3 covers 15 residues. Germline V gene data show CDR1 as MNHNS and CDR2 as SASEGT. V shed 1 base and J 6 bases; nucleotides not matched to a gene: 1. The CDR3 DNA is TGTGCCAGCAGTGAAGAACTAGCGGGGGGCAATGAGCAGTTCTTC. Its protein product is CASSEELAGGNEQFF.

The V and J genes are TRBV7-9 and TRBJ2-5; 7 bases fit TRBD2. The CDR3 consists of 15 residues. The germline CDR1 and CDR2 sequences are SEHNR and FQNEAQ (reference sequence). Trimming cost V 2 bases and J 5 bases; bases outside gene matches: 8. The CDR3 region has the DNA TGTGCCAGCAGCTTACCCCTAGCGGTCGGGGAGACCCAGTACTTC. It codes for CASSLPLAVGETQYF.

The chain uses TRBV10-3 and TRBJ1-2; perhaps TRBD1 as D (6 bases). This CDR3 is built from 11 residues. Trimming left V 10 bases short and J 4 bases short, with 10 bases between. CDR1 ENHRY and CDR2 SYGVKD come from the germline V gene. CDR3 in DNA: TGTGCCACCCTGGACAGCTATGGCTACACCTTC. Translating gives CATLDSYGYTF.

The sample holds one count of this clone. The V gene is TRBV4-3, the J gene TRBJ2-1; a possible D gene is TRBD2 (7 bases). The CDR3 contains 14 residues. Per germline, CDR1 LGHNA and CDR2 YSLEER. The V and J ends lost 6 bases and 8 bases respectively, with 17 bases between them. This chain's CDR3 is CASRRRAGADEQFF. In nucleotides, the CDR3 is TGCGCCAGCAGGCGGCGGGCGGGGGCAGATGAGCAGTTCTTC.

This clone turned up a few times. V usage is TRBV6-5 and J usage is TRBJ1-1; no definite D call. Germline lookup yields CDR1 MNHEY and CDR2 SVGAGI. The CDR3 runs 14 residues. V shed 0 bases and J shed 3 bases, with 8 bases lying between them. CDR3 region: CASSYSTRDTEAFF. DNA for the CDR3: TGTGCCAGCAGTTACTCTACGCGGGACACTGAAGCTTTCTTT.

This rearrangement joins TRBV6-4 to TRBJ2-6; D uncertain. Germline loops: CDR1 MRHNA, CDR2 SNTAGT. V was pared by 1 base and J by 0 bases, with 4 bases between. The length of the CDR3 is 15 residues. The CDR3: CASSDYNSGANVLTF. The CDR3, as DNA: TGTGCCAGCAGTGACTACAACTCTGGGGCCAACGTCCTGACTTTC.

The chain employs TRBV7-2 and TRBJ1-5; D perhaps matches TRBD1 (5 bases). The germline V gene encodes CDR1 SGHTA and CDR2 FQGNSA. The CDR3 has 15 residues. Trimming left V 3 bases short and J 2 bases short, with 11 bases between. The CDR3 DNA reads TGTGCCAGCAGCTTCAGGGATCGGGGCAATCAGCCCCAGCATTTT. Its translation: CASSFRDRGNQPQHF. The variable domain in full, with the rest retrieved from reference TRBV7-2 and TRBJ1-5, is GAGVSQSPSNKVTEKGKDVELRCDPISGHTALYWYRQSLGQGLEFLIYFQGNSAPDKSGLPSDRFSAERTGGSVSTLTIQRTQQEDSAVYLCASSFRDRGNQPQHFGDGTRLSIL.

The V gene is TRBV7-9, the J gene TRBJ1-1; maybe TRBD1 (5 bases). The CDR3 is 16 residues long. With 5 bases removed from V and 5 bases from J, the gap between germline ends came to 21 bases. The germline V gene encodes CDR1 SEHNR and CDR2 FQNEAQ (reference sequence). This CDR3 reads CASSPAGRGEGTEAFF. The CDR3 nucleotides are TGTGCCAGCAGCCCGGCGGGACGGGGAGAAGGGACTGAAGCTTTCTTT.

The chain is built from TRBV7-3 and TRBJ2-1; a weak D match, TRBD2 (6 bases). The ends were cut back, 6 bases at V and 5 bases at J, with 17 bases in the middle. CDR3 length: 15 residues. Germline CDR1 reads SGHTA; CDR2 reads FQGTGA. This chain's CDR3 is CASRFGLGGDNEQFF. CDR3 nucleotide sequence: TGTGCCAGCAGATTCGGGCTAGGCGGGGACAATGAGCAGTTCTTC.

The V gene is TRBV5-4, the J gene TRBJ1-2; maybe TRBD1 (6 bases). CDR1 and CDR2 (germline): SGHNT, YYREEE (reference sequence). This CDR3 has 14 residues. V dropped 4 bases and J dropped 4 bases, with 14 bases sitting between them. The CDR3 DNA is TGTGCCAGCAGCGACAGGACGGAACTCTATGGCTACACCTTC. Encoded protein: CASSDRTELYGYTF.

The chain links TRBV6-5 to TRBJ1-2; D remains ambiguous. Trimming took 6 bases from V and 1 from J, leaving 9 bases between them. Germline loops: CDR1 MNHEY, CDR2 SVGAGI. This CDR3 is 13 amino acids long. CDR3 DNA: TGTGCCAGCAGCCCCTTTGTTAACTATGGCTACACCTTC. This gives the protein CASSPFVNYGYTF.

CDR3 DNA: TGTGCCTGGAGTGTCGGGGGGCCCGGAGATACGCAGTATTTT. Residues: CAWSVGGPGDTQYF. V usage is TRBV30 and J usage is TRBJ2-3, with a possible D match to TRBD2 (7 bases). The germline gives CDR1 GTSNPN, CDR2 SVGIG (reference sequence). Trimming took off 0 bases at V and 5 bases at J, with 12 bases between the two ends. The CDR3 contains 14 residues.

This clone was found once. This chain uses TRBV7-2 with TRBJ2-1, with 10 bases that match TRBD2. V lost 3 bases and J lost 8; bases outside the gene matches: 7. This CDR3 has 15 amino acids. Germline CDR1 SGHTA, CDR2 FQGNSA. CDR3 nucleotide sequence: TGTGCCAGCAGCTTCCAGCGGGGGGGCCCCCATGAGCAGTTCTTC. Translation gives CASSFQRGGPHEQFF. Complete variable domain (other parts from reference TRBV7-2 and TRBJ2-1): GAGVSQSPSNKVTEKGKDVELRCDPISGHTALYWYRQSLGQGLEFLIYFQGNSAPDKSGLPSDRFSAERTGGSVSTLTIQRTQQEDSAVYLCASSFQRGGPHEQFFGPGTRLTVL.

The chain joins TRBV5-1 to TRBJ2-3; 7 bases line up with TRBD2. V shed 4 bases, J shed 4 bases, and the junction held 3 bases outside the gene matches. The CDR3 extends over 13 amino acids. Germline V CDR1 and CDR2: SGHRS, YFSETQ. Written as DNA, the CDR3 is TGCGCCAGCAGCGATAGCGGGCCAGATACGCAGTATTTT. This encodes CASSDSGPDTQYF.

The V gene is TRBV7-8, the J gene TRBJ2-1, with 7 bases lining up with TRBD2. CDR1 and CDR2 (germline): SGHVS, FQNEAQ. Trimming cost V 10 bases and J 4 bases; bases outside gene matches: 13. The CDR3 runs to 15 residues. The CDR3 is CATIRRGVFYNEQFF. In DNA, the CDR3 is TGTGCCACCATACGACGGGGGGTTTTTTACAATGAGCAGTTCTTC.

The V gene is TRBV7-2, the J gene TRBJ2-1; 12 nucleotides line up with TRBD2. The CDR3 is 16 amino acids. V shed 6 bases and J 10 bases; nucleotides not matched to a gene: 13. The germline V gene has CDR1 SGHTA and CDR2 FQGNSA. The CDR3 sequence is CASRRTGTSGLGEQFF. In DNA form, the CDR3 reads TGTGCCAGCAGACGGACCGGGACTAGCGGGCTGGGAGAGCAGTTCTTC. The whole variable domain, filled in from reference TRBV7-2 and TRBJ2-1, reads GAGVSQSPSNKVTEKGKDVELRCDPISGHTALYWYRQSLGQGLEFLIYFQGNSAPDKSGLPSDRFSAERTGGSVSTLTIQRTQQEDSAVYLCASRRTGTSGLGEQFFGPGTRLTVL.

V usage is TRBV16 and J usage is TRBJ1-2; a possible D gene is TRBD1 (5 bases). Germline assignment: CDR1 KGHSY and CDR2 FQNENV. The CDR3 has 13 residues. V was trimmed by 2 bases and J by 4 bases, leaving 8 bases between them. The CDR3: CASSQGQTYGYTF. CDR3 DNA: TGTGCCAGCAGCCAAGGACAAACCTATGGCTACACCTTC. The variable domain in full, with the rest retrieved from reference TRBV16 and TRBJ1-2, is GEEVAQTPKHLVRGEGQKAKLYCAPIKGHSYVFWYQQVLKNEFKFLISFQNENVFDETGMPKERFSAKCLPNSPCSLEIQATKLEDSAVYFCASSQGQTYGYTFGSGTRLTVV.

The CDR3 bases are TGTGCCAGCAGCGTAGGATCTAGGTCCTACAATGAGCAGTTCTTC. This encodes CASSVGSRSYNEQFF. J is TRBJ2-1 and V is TRBV9; D gene ambiguous. The germline V gene encodes CDR1 SGDLS and CDR2 YYNGEE. The CDR3 consists of 15 residues. The V end was cut by 0 bases, the J end by 1 base, with 8 bases between.